What follows is one T cell receptor beta chain and its context. V lost 5 bases and J lost 2, with 10 bases in between. This CDR3 comprises 13 residues. Germline values: CDR1 LNHDA, CDR2 SQIVND (reference sequence). The data were obtained in a study of blood T cell repertoires in COVID-19. Study-level information: Nucleic acid was either cDNA or gDNA, and it came from T cells, B-cell-depleted T cells, or PBMCs.

The method was immunoSEQ multiplex PCR; TCRdb's version includes in-frame clones alone and lacks a portion of them. The sample lists 250,000 to 400,000 clones; 87% were seen once. Clinical history as reported by participants underpinned cohort assignment. This receptor was obtained from a woman aged 30 to 39 who had recovered from COVID-19. The sequenced sample was PBMCs or T cells enriched from blood (not recorded which). The chain carries TRBV19 and TRBJ2-7; no clear D. The CDR3 protein is CASSLAGTYEQYF. In nucleotides, the CDR3 is TGTGCCAGTAGTCTGGCAGGAACCTACGAGCAGTACTTC. Full variable domain (remainder filled in from reference TRBV19 and TRBJ2-7): DGGITQSPKYLFRKEGQNVTLSCEQNLNHDAMYWYRQDPGQGLRLIYYSQIVNDFQKGDIAEGYSVSREKKESFPLTVTSAQKNPTAFYLCASSLAGTYEQYFGPGTRLTVT.